The next 15 T cell receptor beta chains were all read from a single sample in a study of OX40 agonist ivuxolimab in advanced cancers. Libraries were prepared by immunoSEQ multiplex PCR; TCRdb keeps only in-frame clonotypes and omits some of them. Seen here are about 82,000 clones, 80% to 90% observed once, and the top ten hold just under 2%. Sequenced here: CD4+ or CD8+ T cells sorted from blood, sampled in a trial of the OX40 agonist ivuxolimab. These receptors were taken from an adult with an advanced solid tumor such as melanoma, head and neck, liver or kidney cancer.

This chain joins TRBV5-6 and TRBJ1-1; D might be TRBD1 (6 bases). The CDR3 totals 13 residues. V lost 3 bases to trimming and J lost 4 bases, with 10 bases between them. CDR1 and CDR2 from the germline V gene are SGHDT and YYEEEE. DNA of the CDR3: TGTGCCAGCAGCTACAACAGGGTCACTGAAGCTTTCTTT. Encoded protein: CASSYNRVTEAFF. The full variable domain, its missing parts supplied by reference TRBV5-6 and TRBJ1-1, is DAGVTQSPTHLIKTRGQQVTLRCSPKSGHDTVSWYQQALGQGPQFIFQYYEEEERQRGNFPDRFSGHQFPNYSSELNVNALLLGDSALYLCASSYNRVTEAFFGQGTRLTVV.

The chain has TRBV5-1 and TRBJ2-1; D remains unclear. The CDR3 loop spans 13 amino acids. V shed 5 bases and J shed 4 bases, with 10 bases lying between them. CDR1 and CDR2 (germline): SGHRS, YFSETQ. The CDR3 DNA reads TGCGCCAGCAGGACGGATCCATACAATGAGCAGTTCTTC. Amino acid sequence: CASRTDPYNEQFF. Looking up the rest from reference TRBV5-1 and TRBJ2-1 gives the full variable domain: KAGVTQTPRYLIKTRGQQVTLSCSPISGHRSVSWYQQTPGQGLQFLFEYFSETQRNKGNFPGRFSGRQFSNSRSEMNVSTLELGDSALYLCASRTDPYNEQFFGPGTRLTVL.

The V gene is TRBV11-3, the J gene TRBJ2-1; 7 nucleotides align to TRBD2. Germline V gives CDR1 SGHNT, CDR2 YENEEA. V was pared by 1 base and J by 4 bases, with 4 bases of the junction left unmatched. This CDR3 comprises 15 residues. The CDR3 is CASSLGSAGYNEQFF. In DNA, the CDR3 is TGTGCCAGCAGCTTAGGTTCAGCGGGATACAATGAGCAGTTCTTC.

A note on this clone: This same CDR3 is encoded by further DNA sequences in the sample. The chain joins TRBV7-3 to TRBJ2-1; D possibly corresponds to TRBD2 (5 bases). CDR3 length equals 15 residues. Trimming left V 2 bases short and J 0 bases short, with 8 bases between. Germline-derived CDR1 and CDR2 are SGHTA and FQGTGA. The CDR3: CASSLGGGSYNEQFF. In DNA form, the CDR3 reads TGTGCCAGCAGCTTAGGCGGAGGCTCCTACAATGAGCAGTTCTTC. The full variable domain, rest sourced from reference TRBV7-3 and TRBJ2-1, is GAGVSQTPSNKVTEKGKYVELRCDPISGHTALYWYRQSLGQGPEFLIYFQGTGAADDSGLPNDRFFAVRPEGSVSTLKIQRTERGDSAVYLCASSLGGGSYNEQFFGPGTRLTVL.

The chain combines TRBV2 with TRBJ1-6; D is perhaps TRBD1 (6 bases). The CDR3 is 14 amino acids. Germline assignment: CDR1 SNHLY and CDR2 FYNNEI. V was pared by 7 bases and J by 8 bases, with 15 bases between. The CDR3 spells CASTPQGPDSPLHF. CDR3 bases: TGTGCCAGCACCCCCCAGGGGCCGGATTCACCCCTCCACTTT.

The gene calls are TRBV19 and TRBJ2-2; D unresolved. The CDR3 loop spans 12 amino acids. V lost 4 bases to trimming and J lost 7 bases, with 7 bases between them. The V gene's germline CDR1 is LNHDA and CDR2 SQIVND (reference sequence). The CDR3 DNA follows: TGTGCCAGTAGTAGCCGCGGCGGGGAGCTGTTTTTT. Translation gives CASSSRGGELFF.

This rearrangement joins TRBV7-2 to TRBJ2-4; 7 bases agree with TRBD1. This CDR3 has 16 amino acids. Germline lookup yields CDR1 SGHTA and CDR2 FQGNSA. V gave up 4 bases and J gave up 3 bases; unmatched junction bases: 9. CDR3: CASSSLQGWGKNIQYF. CDR3 DNA sequence: TGTGCCAGCAGCTCCTTACAGGGGTGGGGCAAAAACATTCAGTACTTC.

This rearrangement joins TRBV7-9 to TRBJ2-1, with TRBD2 matching 7 bases. The CDR3 loop spans 15 amino acids. Looked up from germline, CDR1 is SEHNR and CDR2 is FQNEAQ (reference sequence). After removal of 5 bases from V and 6 bases from J, the junction contained 10 bases not matched to a gene. In nucleotides, the CDR3 is TGTGCCAGCAGCAACCGTGGATCTAGCGGCAATGAGCAGTTCTTC. It codes for CASSNRGSSGNEQFF.

This chain links TRBV28 with TRBJ1-2, with TRBD1 matching 9 bases. The junction had 6 bases not matched to a gene; V was cut back by 5 bases and J by 8 bases. Germline V gene sequence: CDR1 MDHEN, CDR2 SYDVKM. The CDR3 runs to 13 residues. The CDR3 loop is CASSPQGAEGYTF. The CDR3 nucleotides are TGTGCCAGCAGTCCACAGGGGGCTGAGGGCTACACCTTC.

V is TRBV4-2 and J is TRBJ2-6; D is possibly TRBD1 (6 bases). The CDR3 runs to 17 residues. Trimming removed 1 base from V and 0 bases from J, with 10 bases in between. The germline V gene encodes CDR1 LGHNA and CDR2 YNFKEQ. The DNA of the CDR3 is TGTGCCAGCAGCCAAGCCACAGGGAACTCTGGGGCCAACGTCCTGACTTTC. Translated: CASSQATGNSGANVLTF.

DNA for the CDR3: TGTGCCAGCAGTGAAGCGTCCAGATCAGCCCAGCATTTT. It codes for CASSEASRSAQHF. The chain is built from TRBV6-1 and TRBJ1-5; D is undetermined. Trimming left V 0 bases short and J 11 bases short, with 11 bases between. The germline CDR1 and CDR2 sequences are MNHNS and SASEGT. This CDR3 is 13 amino acids long.

The rearrangement uses TRBV28 and TRBJ1-6; unclear D gene. Germline V lookup: CDR1 MDHEN, CDR2 SYDVKM. CDR3 length: 12 amino acids. Trimming removed 2 bases at V and 10 bases at J, with 6 bases between. CDR3 bases: TGTGCCAGCAGTTTACGGACCTCACCCCTCCACTTT. It yields the protein CASSLRTSPLHF.

The genes are TRBV18 and TRBJ1-1; the match to TRBD1 covers 10 bases. Germline CDR1 KGHSH, CDR2 LQKENI. This CDR3 spans 14 amino acids. Germline trimming cut 5 bases from V and 7 bases from J; bases unmatched to any gene: 7. CDR3 sequence reads: CASSTGQGPYEAFF. CDR3 bases: TGTGCCAGCTCAACGGGACAGGGGCCCTATGAAGCTTTCTTT.

V is TRBV6-1 and J is TRBJ2-5, with D tentatively TRBD1 (5 bases). The germline V gene has CDR1 MNHNS and CDR2 SASEGT. This CDR3 has 12 residues. V was shortened by 6 bases and J by 7 bases, with 12 bases between the two germline ends. In DNA, the CDR3 is TGTGCCAGCAGGGGGCCCGTCGGGACCCAGTACTTC. The encoded protein is CASRGPVGTQYF.

The J gene is TRBJ2-1, the V gene TRBV6-5; 9 bases map to TRBD2. CDR3 length equals 16 residues. The trim removed 0 bases at V and 0 bases at J, leaving 0 bases unmatched. Germline lookup yields CDR1 MNHEY and CDR2 SVGAGI. The CDR3 is CASSYSAGGSYNEQFF. In nucleotides, the CDR3 is TGTGCCAGCAGTTACTCAGCGGGAGGCTCCTACAATGAGCAGTTCTTC.